This T cell receptor (beta chain) was recorded in a study of T cell responses to AZD1222 COVID-19 vaccine. Study-level points and caveats: Across the whole spike, CD4 TCRs peaked at regions 160-218 and 743-854. The sample set comprised mostly white British donors with more females, and clonal diversity was possibly underestimated.

Assay: immunoSEQ multiplex PCR; the TCRdb copy retains only in-frame clones and omits some. The data hold tens of thousands of clones, with about 78% observed a single time. The germline V gene has CDR1 MDHEN and CDR2 SYDVKM. The CDR3 is 16 residues long. V trimming: 5 bases; J trimming: 0 bases; junction bases outside the gene matches: 5. Of note for this clone: Antigen specificity is unknown.

The rearrangement joins TRBV28 to TRBJ2-1, with 9 bases matching TRBD2. This TCR was sampled from an adult who received the AZD1222 COVID-19 vaccine. Sequencing used peripheral blood, obtained 28 days after the second AZD1222 dose. CDR3 in amino acids: CASSPHSGSSYNEQFF. CDR3 DNA sequence: TGTGCCAGCAGTCCTCATAGCGGGAGCTCCTACAATGAGCAGTTCTTC.